The text below deals with one TCR beta chain. As handled by the study authors: Amplification of reference gene primers was used by the study to estimate nucleated cell counts. TCRdb's table, derived via immunoSEQ multiplex PCR, lists solely in-frame clones and lacks some. That table furnishes V, J and clone size, whereas the DNA furnished D and trimming. The top ten hold roughly 10% of the sample, which has around 130,000 clones, roughly four fifths seen once. This sample was included in a study of blood T cell repertoires in COVID-19. As for the study in general: Samples taken during acute and convalescent COVID-19 were collected in the United States, Italy and Spain. In each case, the material was cDNA or gDNA derived from T cells, B-cell-depleted T cells, or PBMCs.

CDR1 and CDR2 (germline): MNHEY, SMNVEV (reference sequence). V gave up 3 bases and J gave up 4 bases; unmatched junction bases: 2. CDR3 length equals 14 residues. The V and J genes are TRBV27 and TRBJ1-2; 10 bases are shared with TRBD1. Material: peripheral blood. The sequence was obtained from a human donor in a cohort sampled during active COVID-19. CDR3 protein: CASSLDRGVYGYTF. As DNA, the CDR3 is TGTGCCAGCAGTTTGGACAGGGGGGTCTATGGCTACACCTTC.